The rows below give T cell receptor beta chains drawn from one sample of a study of blood T cell repertoires in COVID-19. TCRdb keeps only in-frame clones here, not all; method: immunoSEQ multiplex PCR. The data show fewer than 130,000 clones, around 82% seen once. Sequenced sample: peripheral blood. Receptors originate from a woman in her sixties with acute or convalescent COVID-19. Both conserved end residues are part of each CDR3. A D gene is named only where the DNA matches it firmly. Rows give clone size only sometimes, using once, few, many, or a class for an expanded clone.

TRBV9,NA,13,NA,TRBJ1-6,TGTGCCAGCAGTGCCGACACGCAGTCACCCCTCCACTTT,CASSADTQSPLHF
TRBV11-2,TRBD1,15,NA,TRBJ1-6,TGTGCCAGCAGCGTGGGACAGTTTCCTGATTCACCCCTCCACTTT,CASSVGQFPDSPLHF
TRBV7-2,NA,17,NA,TRBJ2-3,TGTGCCAGCAGCTTAAATATGGCAGGGTCTTCAGGAGATACGCAGTATTTT,CASSLNMAGSSGDTQYF
TRBV10-3,NA,14,NA,TRBJ1-2,TGTGCCATCAGTGTAAGGACAGACCTCTATGGCTACACCTTC,CAISVRTDLYGYTF
TRBV11-3,TRBD2,14,few,TRBJ2-3,TGTGCCAGCAGTGGTAGCGGGGGCACAGATACGCAGTATTTT,CASSGSGGTDTQYF
TRBV10-3,NA,15,NA,TRBJ2-7,TGTGCCATCAGTGAGCCGGGCGGGAACTCCTACGAGCAGTACTTC,CAISEPGGNSYEQYF
TRBV30,NA,14,NA,TRBJ2-1,TGTGCCTGGAGTGATGGAGGGGGCCACAATGAGCAGTTCTTC,CAWSDGGGHNEQFF
TRBV5-4,NA,13,NA,TRBJ2-7,TGTGCCAGCAGCCCAGGAGGACGGTACGAGCAGTACTTC,CASSPGGRYEQYF
TRBV6-5,NA,12,NA,TRBJ1-2,TGTGCCAGCAACGGCGGGGACTATGGCTACACCTTC,CASNGGDYGYTF
TRBV7-3,NA,18,NA,TRBJ1-5,TGTGCCAGCAGCTCCCGTCAACAGGGAATTGGGAGCAATCAGCCCCAGCATTTT,CASSSRQQGIGSNQPQHF
TRBV6-2/TRBV6-3,TRBD1,14,NA,TRBJ1-5,TGTGCCAGCAGTCGGACAGGGGGACGTCAGCCCCAGCATTTT,CASSRTGGRQPQHF
TRBV2,TRBD1,12,NA,TRBJ2-7,TGTGCCAGCAGTGGACAGGGTTACGAGCAGTACTTC,CASSGQGYEQYF
TRBV12-5,TRBD1,13,NA,TRBJ2-4,TGTGCTAGTGGTTTGACAGGGGGGCACATTCAGTACTTC,CASGLTGGHIQYF
TRBV19,NA,14,once,TRBJ1-5,TGTGCCAGTAGTATCGGCAGCGGGGGTCAGCCCCAGCATTTT,CASSIGSGGQPQHF
TRBV5-5,TRBD1,15,NA,TRBJ2-7,TGTGCCAGCAGCTCCCTGACAGGGCGAGGCTACGAGCAGTACTTC,CASSSLTGRGYEQYF
TRBV30,NA,12,few,TRBJ1-6,TGTGCCTGGAACAGGGTTAATTCACCCCTCCACTTT,CAWNRVNSPLHF
TRBV15,TRBD1,15,NA,TRBJ1-5,TGTGCCACCAGCAGAGGGACAGGAGTGCAGTCAGCCCAGCATTTT,CATSRGTGVQSAQHF
TRBV5-4,NA,16,once,TRBJ1-4,TGTGCCAGCAGCTTGGGTGGACAGTCAACTAATGAAAAACTGTTTTTT,CASSLGGQSTNEKLFF
TRBV7-8,NA,14,NA,TRBJ2-2,TGTGCCAGCAGCCTCCGGGAACACACCGGGGAGCTGTTTTTT,CASSLREHTGELFF
TRBV2,NA,14,NA,TRBJ1-6,TGTGCCAGGCAGGGTGCTGGGAATAATTCACCCCTCCACTTT,CARQGAGNNSPLHF
TRBV9,NA,13,NA,TRBJ2-5,TGTGCCAGCAGCGTAGACAGGGAAGAGACCCAGTACTTC,CASSVDREETQYF
TRBV5-4,TRBD1,14,NA,TRBJ2-7,TGTGCCAGCAGCCGCCGGGACAGGGCGAACGAGCAGTACTTC,CASSRRDRANEQYF
TRBV30,NA,13,NA,TRBJ1-1,TGTGCCTGGAATGATAGAGGGAACACTGAAGCTTTCTTT,CAWNDRGNTEAFF
TRBV3-1/TRBV3-2,TRBD1,14,NA,TRBJ1-2,TGTGCCAGCAGCCAAGGGACAGGGGGTTATGGCTACACCTTC,CASSQGTGGYGYTF
TRBV6-4,NA,17,NA,TRBJ2-7,TGTGCCAGCAGTGACTCGCCCCTCAGGCCATTAATCTACGAGCAGTACTTC,CASSDSPLRPLIYEQYF
TRBV6-5,NA,15,NA,TRBJ1-1,TGTGCCAGCAGTCGCTGGCTGGGGCTCAACACTGAAGCTTTCTTT,CASSRWLGLNTEAFF
TRBV9,TRBD2,18,once,TRBJ2-2,TGTGCCAGCAGCGATCGGACTAGCGGGGGGGCGAACACCGGGGAGCTGTTTTTT,CASSDRTSGGANTGELFF
TRBV6-4,NA,15,few,TRBJ1-3,TGTGCCAGCAGTAAGGACAGTAGCTCTGGAAACACCATATATTTT,CASSKDSSSGNTIYF
TRBV27,NA,18,NA,TRBJ2-6,TGTGCCAGCAGTTTATTAGCAGGGGATTTCTCTGGGGCCAACGTCCTGACTTTC,CASSLLAGDFSGANVLTF
TRBV18,NA,14,NA,TRBJ1-1,TGTGCCAGCTCACGCCAACAGGGTCACACTGAAGCTTTCTTT,CASSRQQGHTEAFF
TRBV6-1,TRBD1,14,NA,TRBJ2-7,TGTGCCAGCAGTCCCCGGGACAGCTCCTACGAGCAGTACTTC,CASSPRDSSYEQYF
TRBV2,NA,13,NA,TRBJ2-2,TGTGCCAGCAGGAACGGGGGAACCGGGGAGCTGTTTTTT,CASRNGGTGELFF
TRBV6-5,TRBD1,14,NA,TRBJ1-1,TGTGCCAGCACCCCAACAGGGGTGAACACTGAAGCTTTCTTT,CASTPTGVNTEAFF
TRBV2,NA,16,NA,TRBJ1-4,TGTGCCAGCAGTGCCAGGGAAATGGGATCTAATGAAAAACTGTTTTTT,CASSAREMGSNEKLFF
TRBV6-2/TRBV6-3,NA,16,NA,TRBJ2-1,TGTGCCAGCAGCTCAGGGTTCGCGGAATCCTACAATGAGCAGTTCTTC,CASSSGFAESYNEQFF
TRBV9,TRBD2,15,NA,TRBJ2-3,TGTGCCAGCAGCGTCGGAGGACTAGCGTCTGATACGCAGTATTTT,CASSVGGLASDTQYF
TRBV7-2,TRBD1,16,NA,TRBJ1-2,TGTGCCAGCAGCTTACGGTTGGGACAGGGCAACTATGGCTACACCTTC,CASSLRLGQGNYGYTF
TRBV5-1,NA,14,NA,TRBJ2-3,TGCGCCAGCAGTCCTCGGACAGACACAGATACGCAGTATTTT,CASSPRTDTDTQYF
TRBV13,NA,12,NA,TRBJ1-4,TGTGCCAGCAGCTTAGGAGCGGGCAAACTGTTTTTT,CASSLGAGKLFF
TRBV28,TRBD1,14,NA,TRBJ1-4,TGTGCCAGCACCAAGGGGGCCCCTAATGAAAAACTGTTTTTT,CASTKGAPNEKLFF
TRBV18,TRBD1,15,once,TRBJ1-1,TGTGCCAGCTCACCAAACAGGGGGGGGAACACTGAAGCTTTCTTT,CASSPNRGGNTEAFF
TRBV20-1,TRBD2,15,NA,TRBJ2-7,TGCAGTGCTAGTTCCGGGACTAGCGTCTCCTACGAGCAGTACTTC,CSASSGTSVSYEQYF
TRBV6-1,NA,14,NA,TRBJ1-2,TGTGCCAGCAGTGATGCCGGAGCTAACTATGGCTACACCTTC,CASSDAGANYGYTF
TRBV7-9,NA,12,NA,TRBJ1-2,TGTGCCAGCAGCCCGCAGGGTTATGGCTACACCTTC,CASSPQGYGYTF
TRBV2,NA,14,NA,TRBJ1-1,TGTGCCAGCGAAAAACAACAGTCGAACACTGAAGCTTTCTTT,CASEKQQSNTEAFF
TRBV5-1,TRBD1,16,few,TRBJ1-1,TGCGCCAGCAGCTTGGGGACAGGGGAGAGTGACACTGAAGCTTTCTTT,CASSLGTGESDTEAFF
TRBV30,NA,15,NA,TRBJ1-6,TGTGCCTGGAGTAATCTGGGGAGGGAGAATTCACCCCTCCACTTT,CAWSNLGRENSPLHF
TRBV11-3,NA,16,NA,TRBJ1-5,TGTGCCAGCAGCTTAGACACCGGGAACCACTATCAGCCCCAGCATTTT,CASSLDTGNHYQPQHF
TRBV9,NA,15,NA,TRBJ2-1,TGTGCCAGCAGCGTTAGACTAAGCTCCTACAATGAGCAGTTCTTC,CASSVRLSSYNEQFF
TRBV5-1,TRBD1,15,once,TRBJ2-1,TGCGCCAGCAGCTCCCCGGGACAGGGTAGGAATGAGCAGTTCTTC,CASSSPGQGRNEQFF
TRBV2,NA,14,NA,TRBJ1-5,TGTGCCAGCAGGGGACTTTTGGGAGGGAAGCCCCAGCATTTT,CASRGLLGGKPQHF
TRBV4-3,NA,15,NA,TRBJ1-4,TGCGCCAGCAGTTATTCAGGGTTTGCTAATGAAAAACTGTTTTTT,CASSYSGFANEKLFF
TRBV3-1/TRBV3-2,NA,11,NA,TRBJ1-4,TGTGCCAGCAGCCGTCGAGGAAAACTGTTTTTT,CASSRRGKLFF
TRBV4-1,TRBD1,18,NA,TRBJ1-4,TGCGCCAGCAGCCAAGAAGAATGGGCAGACAGGGTAGGCGAAAAACTGTTTTTT,CASSQEEWADRVGEKLFF
TRBV5-1,NA,14,NA,TRBJ2-3,TGCGCCAGCAGCTTTGCAGGAAGGACAGATACGCAGTATTTT,CASSFAGRTDTQYF
TRBV2,TRBD2,15,NA,TRBJ2-1,TGTGCCAGCAGTATAGCGGGGGCTACCTACAATGAGCAGTTCTTC,CASSIAGATYNEQFF
TRBV28,NA,13,NA,TRBJ1-1,TGTGCCAGTGCCCCAGGCAAGAACACTGAAGCTTTCTTT,CASAPGKNTEAFF
TRBV27,TRBD1,14,NA,TRBJ1-6,TGTGCCAGCAGTCCGGGACAGGGAAATTCACCCCTCCACTTT,CASSPGQGNSPLHF
TRBV5-1,NA,15,NA,TRBJ2-3,TGCGCCAGCAGCTTGGTCGGGGAACGTGGAGATACGCAGTATTTT,CASSLVGERGDTQYF